The clone carrying this T cell receptor beta chain has a count of ten or more. This entry comes from a study of blood T cells in healthy people across ages. A second PCR, run for roughly 7 to 12 cycles, used a sample-barcoded 5' primer plus a J-beta primer mix. Per sample, CDR3-containing paired-end reads numbered at least 2.5 million. TCRdb re-derived calls from the 5' RACE reads in MiXCR, one entry per CDR3 protein. The sample consists of just over 800,000 distinct CDR3 sequences, 62% of them appearing once. The trim removed 3 bases at V and 5 bases at J, leaving 6 bases unmatched. Germline assignment: CDR1 DFQATT and CDR2 SNEGSKA (reference sequence). The CDR3 spans 14 residues.

This sequence originates from a man aged 25 to 40 in good health. This chain uses TRBV20-1 with TRBJ2-5; 10 bases agree with TRBD2. Sequencing used blood. The CDR3 DNA sequence: TGCAGTGCTAGTAGCGGGGGGCCAGGGGAGACCCAGTACTTC. This codes for CSASSGGPGETQYF.